The 8 T cell receptor beta chains reported below all come from one sample, sequenced in a study of T cell clonotyping in hematopoietic cell transplantation. TCRdb's table, derived via immunoSEQ multiplex PCR, lists solely in-frame clones and lacks some. The sample contains tens of thousands of clones, 80% to 90% of which appear only once. Time point described: recipient sample about 28 days before transplant, after cytoreduction. Source: peripheral blood mononuclear cells, taken before stem cell transplant. The receptors here all came from a man aged 60 to 69 with biphenotypic leukemia. Some clones in this sample may be carry-over from other donors' samples.

By sample share, this clone is medium-sized. The chain carries TRBV11-2 and TRBJ2-7; D perhaps matches TRBD1 (5 bases). In germline, CDR1 is SGHAT, CDR2 FQNNGV. Trimming took 4 bases from V and 1 from J, leaving 11 bases between them. This CDR3 has 14 amino acids. The CDR3 loop reads CASSYTDTSYEQYF. The DNA for the CDR3 is TGTGCCAGCAGCTACACGGACACATCCTACGAGCAGTACTTC.

The chain links TRBV4-2 to TRBJ1-4, with TRBD1 matching over 10 bases. V gave up 0 bases and J gave up 8 bases; unmatched junction bases: 3. From germline, CDR1 is LGHNA and CDR2 YNFKEQ. This CDR3 has 15 amino acids. CDR3: CASSQERDRGEKLFF. CDR3 in DNA: TGTGCCAGCAGCCAAGAACGGGACAGGGGAGAAAAACTGTTTTTT.

V is TRBV5-1 and J is TRBJ2-7; D ambiguous. CDR1 and CDR2 (germline): SGHRS, YFSETQ. Between the trimmed V and J ends, which lost 2 bases and 3 bases, there was a span of 9 bases. The CDR3 is 13 amino acids. CDR3 coding DNA: TGCGCCAGCAGCTTTGAAGCCCACTACGAGCAGTACTTC. This gives the protein CASSFEAHYEQYF. The whole variable domain, filled in from reference TRBV5-1 and TRBJ2-7, reads KAGVTQTPRYLIKTRGQQVTLSCSPISGHRSVSWYQQTPGQGLQFLFEYFSETQRNKGNFPGRFSGRQFSNSRSEMNVSTLELGDSALYLCASSFEAHYEQYFGPGTRLTVT.

The chain recombines TRBV5-6 with TRBJ2-7; possibly TRBD2 for D (6 bases). V was clipped by 4 bases and J by 3 bases, with 20 bases between them. The CDR3 is 16 residues long. In germline, CDR1 is SGHDT, CDR2 YYEEEE. The CDR3 bases are TGTGCCAGCAGCCTGTGGCATGGGACTTCAAACTACGAGCAGTACTTC. Amino acids: CASSLWHGTSNYEQYF.

The CDR3 loop reads CASMRQLNQPQHF. In nucleotides, the CDR3 is TGTGCCAGCATGCGACAGCTAAATCAGCCCCAGCATTTT. The V gene is TRBV6-1, the J gene TRBJ1-5; weak D call: TRBD1 (5 bases). The germline CDR1 and CDR2 sequences are MNHNS and SASEGT. Trimming cost V 7 bases and J 4 bases, with 11 bases left between them. The CDR3 length is 13 residues.

This chain uses TRBV2 with TRBJ2-5; 8 bases map to TRBD1. V dropped 5 bases and J dropped 5; count of bases not matched to a gene: 10. In germline, CDR1 is SNHLY, CDR2 FYNNEI. The CDR3 is made up of 15 amino acids. This CDR3 reads CASSLLTGVVETQYF. As DNA, the CDR3 is TGTGCCAGCAGTCTTTTGACAGGGGTCGTGGAGACCCAGTACTTC.

This sequence joins TRBV6-5 and TRBJ2-2; 8 nucleotides agree with TRBD1. The germline V gene encodes CDR1 MNHEY and CDR2 SVGAGI. J lost 5 bases, V lost 1 base, and 6 bases had no gene match. The CDR3 contains 16 residues. In nucleotides, the CDR3 is TGTGCCAGCAGTTACTTCGCAGGGGGCAGTACCGGGGAGCTGTTTTTT. Amino acid sequence: CASSYFAGGSTGELFF.

The V call is TRBV28, the J call TRBJ2-7, with TRBD1 identical over 9 bases. Germline trimming cut 6 bases from V and 3 bases from J; bases unmatched to any gene: 9. From germline, CDR1 is MDHEN and CDR2 SYDVKM. The CDR3 covers 15 residues. In nucleotides, the CDR3 is TGTGCCAGCAGATCAGGGGGACAGGGAAACTACGAGCAGTACTTC. It codes for CASRSGGQGNYEQYF.